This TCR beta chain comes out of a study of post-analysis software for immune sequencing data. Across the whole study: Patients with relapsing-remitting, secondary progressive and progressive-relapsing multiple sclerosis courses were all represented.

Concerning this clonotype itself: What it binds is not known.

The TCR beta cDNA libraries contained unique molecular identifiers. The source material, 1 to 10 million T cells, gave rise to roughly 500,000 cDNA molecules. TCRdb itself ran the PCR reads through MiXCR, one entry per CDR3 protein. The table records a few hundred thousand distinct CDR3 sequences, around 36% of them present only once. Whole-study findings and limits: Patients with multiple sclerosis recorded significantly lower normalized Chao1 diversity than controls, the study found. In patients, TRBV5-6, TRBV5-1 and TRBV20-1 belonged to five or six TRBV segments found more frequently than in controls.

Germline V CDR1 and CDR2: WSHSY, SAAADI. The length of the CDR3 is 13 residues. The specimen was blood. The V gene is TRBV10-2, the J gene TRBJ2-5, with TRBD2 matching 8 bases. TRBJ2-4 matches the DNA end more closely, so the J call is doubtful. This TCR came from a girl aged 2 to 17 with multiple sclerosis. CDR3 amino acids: CASSEGGGNIQYF. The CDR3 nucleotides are TGCGCCAGCAGTGAAGGCGGGGGGAACATTCAGTACTTC.